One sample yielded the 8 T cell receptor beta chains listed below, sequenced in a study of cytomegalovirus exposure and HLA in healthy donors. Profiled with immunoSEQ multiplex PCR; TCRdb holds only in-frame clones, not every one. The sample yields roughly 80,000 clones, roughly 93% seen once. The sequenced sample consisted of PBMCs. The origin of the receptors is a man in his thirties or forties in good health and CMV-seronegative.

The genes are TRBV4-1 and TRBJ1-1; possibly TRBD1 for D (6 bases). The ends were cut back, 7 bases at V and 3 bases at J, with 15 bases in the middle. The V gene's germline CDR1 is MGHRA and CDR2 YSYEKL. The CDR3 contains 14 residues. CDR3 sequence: CASISYRDHTEAFF. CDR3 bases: TGCGCCAGCATTTCCTACAGGGATCACACTGAAGCTTTCTTT.

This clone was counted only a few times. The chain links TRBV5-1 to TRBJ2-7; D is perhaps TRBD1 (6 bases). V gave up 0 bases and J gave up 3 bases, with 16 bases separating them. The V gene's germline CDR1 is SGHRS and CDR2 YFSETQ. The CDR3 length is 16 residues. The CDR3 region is CASSLAMSGEGYEQYF. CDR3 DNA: TGCGCCAGCAGCTTGGCCATGTCAGGGGAAGGCTACGAGCAGTACTTC.

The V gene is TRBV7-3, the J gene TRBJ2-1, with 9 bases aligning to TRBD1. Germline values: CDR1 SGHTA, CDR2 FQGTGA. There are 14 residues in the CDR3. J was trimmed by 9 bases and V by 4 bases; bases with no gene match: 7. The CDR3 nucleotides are TGTGCCAGCAGCTCCCAGACAGGGGGTGGTGAGCAGTTCTTC. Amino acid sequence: CASSSQTGGGEQFF.

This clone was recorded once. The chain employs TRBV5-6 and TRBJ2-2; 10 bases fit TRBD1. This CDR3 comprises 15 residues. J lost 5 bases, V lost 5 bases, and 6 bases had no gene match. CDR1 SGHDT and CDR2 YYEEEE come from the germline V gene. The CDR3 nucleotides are TGTGCCAGCAGTACGAAGGGACAGGGGACCGGGGAGCTGTTTTTT. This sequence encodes CASSTKGQGTGELFF.

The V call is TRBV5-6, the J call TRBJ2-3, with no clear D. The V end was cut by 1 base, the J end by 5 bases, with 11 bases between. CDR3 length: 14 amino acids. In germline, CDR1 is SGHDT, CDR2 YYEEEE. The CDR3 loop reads CASSLLGLGDTQYF. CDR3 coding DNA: TGTGCCAGCAGCTTGCTCGGGTTAGGAGATACGCAGTATTTT. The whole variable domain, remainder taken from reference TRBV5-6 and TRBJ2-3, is DAGVTQSPTHLIKTRGQQVTLRCSPKSGHDTVSWYQQALGQGPQFIFQYYEEEERQRGNFPDRFSGHQFPNYSSELNVNALLLGDSALYLCASSLLGLGDTQYFGPGTRLTVL.

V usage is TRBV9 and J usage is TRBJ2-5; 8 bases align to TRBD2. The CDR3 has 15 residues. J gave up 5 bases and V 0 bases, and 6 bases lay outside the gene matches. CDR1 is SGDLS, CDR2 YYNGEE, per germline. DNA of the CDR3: TGTGCCAGCAGCGTAGCGGGGGGGCTGGTCGAGACCCAGTACTTC. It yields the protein CASSVAGGLVETQYF.

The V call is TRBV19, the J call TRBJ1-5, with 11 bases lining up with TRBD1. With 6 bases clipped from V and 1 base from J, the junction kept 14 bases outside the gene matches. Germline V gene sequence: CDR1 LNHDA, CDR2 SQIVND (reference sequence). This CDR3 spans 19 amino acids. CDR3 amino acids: CASRLTSGTGGGSNQPQHF. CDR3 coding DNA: TGTGCCAGTAGATTGACCTCCGGGACAGGGGGTGGCAGCAATCAGCCCCAGCATTTT.

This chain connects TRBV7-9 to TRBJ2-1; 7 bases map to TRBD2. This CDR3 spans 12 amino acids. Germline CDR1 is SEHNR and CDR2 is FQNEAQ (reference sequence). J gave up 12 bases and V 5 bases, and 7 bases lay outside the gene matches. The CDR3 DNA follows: TGTGCCAGCAGCCCCCCAGGGAGGGGGCAGTTCTTC. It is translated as CASSPPGRGQFF.